This is a list of T cell receptor beta chains from one sample in a study of CD8 T cells in Susac syndrome. TCRdb re-called the immunoSEQ multiplex PCR reads with MiXCR, one entry per CDR3 protein. Of 110,000 to 150,000 distinct CDR3 sequences listed, approximately 94% are singletons. The sequenced material came from CD4+ T cells from PBMCs. The source is a human donor with Susac syndrome. The CDR3 runs from the conserved cysteine through the conserved F or W. Fields, in order: clone size, D gene, V gene, J gene, CDR3 length, CDR3 DNA, CDR3 protein. The D gene is left open where the match is weak. Size is stated for part of the rows, as once, few or many counts, or as a class when the clone is expanded.

.	.	TRBV5-1	TRBJ2-3	13	TGCGCCAGCAGCTTGGACCAGCCAGATACGCAGTATTTT	CASSLDQPDTQYF
once	TRBD1	TRBV12-3/TRBV12-4	TRBJ1-5	14	TGTGCCAGCAGTTTGGACAGGGTCAATCAGCCCCAGCATTTT	CASSLDRVNQPQHF
.	.	TRBV27	TRBJ1-6	16	TGTGCCAGCAGTTTCCGGACGAGCTCCTATAATTCACCCCTCCACTTT	CASSFRTSSYNSPLHF
.	TRBD1	TRBV18	TRBJ1-5	18	TGTGCCAGCTCACCACCGGTGTTGACAGGGGGCTTCAATCAGCCCCAGCATTTT	CASSPPVLTGGFNQPQHF
.	.	TRBV29-1	TRBJ2-5	14	TGCAGCGTCCTTGGGCAAGCGCCCGCCGAGACCCAGTACTTC	CSVLGQAPAETQYF
.	TRBD1	TRBV25-1	TRBJ2-6	18	TGTGCCAGCAGAGGTGCCGGGACAGGTGAGACTGGGGCCAACGTCCTGACTTTC	CASRGAGTGETGANVLTF
.	TRBD1	TRBV5-6	TRBJ2-7	14	TGTGCCAGCAGCCCGTGGGGACAGGGTTACGAGCAGTACTTC	CASSPWGQGYEQYF
.	TRBD1	TRBV11-1	TRBJ1-5	16	TGTGCCAGCAGCTTAGCCGGACAGGGAAGGTATCAGCCCCAGCATTTT	CASSLAGQGRYQPQHF
.	TRBD2	TRBV6-4	TRBJ2-2	14	TGTGCCAGCCCAGGACTAGCGGCGACCGGGGAGCTGTTTTTT	CASPGLAATGELFF
.	.	TRBV3-1	TRBJ2-5	18	TGTGCCAGCAGCCTGGGCAACACTCTAACGAGGGGCCAAGAGACCCAGTACTTC	CASSLGNTLTRGQETQYF
.	.	TRBV7-2	TRBJ2-7	14	TGTGCCAGCAGCCCTCTCGGCAGCTCCTACGAGCAGTACTTC	CASSPLGSSYEQYF
.	.	TRBV15	TRBJ1-5	15	TGTGCCACCAGCAGAGAGGGAGGCAGGCAGGGGCCCCAGCATTTT	CATSREGGRQGPQHF
.	.	TRBV25-1	TRBJ2-3	15	TGTGCCAGCATGCCAGATGGGGGGCGGGTCGATACGCAGTATTTT	CASMPDGGRVDTQYF
.	TRBD1	TRBV20-1	TRBJ1-1	16	TGCAGTGCTCCAGTACGATACAGGGGCCCGAACACTGAAGCTTTCTTT	CSAPVRYRGPNTEAFF
.	TRBD2	TRBV4-1	TRBJ2-4	18	TGCGCCAGCAGCCTACCCCCGGGGGAGGGGTTAGCCAAAAACATTCAGTACTTC	CASSLPPGEGLAKNIQYF
.	.	TRBV21-1	TRBJ2-4	12	TGTGCCAGAGGGACACTCAAAAACATTCAGTACTTC	CARGTLKNIQYF
.	.	TRBV3-1	TRBJ2-5	13	TGTGCCAGCAGCCCGGGACTCGGAGGGACCCAGTACTTC	CASSPGLGGTQYF
.	.	TRBV15	TRBJ1-1	16	TGTGCCACCAGCGGACAGAGATGGGGGTCGAACACTGAAGCTTTCTTT	CATSGQRWGSNTEAFF
once	.	TRBV3-1	TRBJ1-1	13	TGTGCCAGCAGCTACAGGGTTAACACTGAAGCTTTCTTT	CASSYRVNTEAFF
.	.	TRBV6-5	TRBJ2-7	12	TGTGCCAGCACCTCGGGCGTATACGAGCAGTACTTC	CASTSGVYEQYF
.	.	TRBV13	TRBJ2-7	14	TGTGCCAGCAGCTCCATCGGAACGGCCGACGAGCAGTACTTC	CASSSIGTADEQYF
.	TRBD1	TRBV19	TRBJ1-2	12	TGTGCCAGTAGCGGCAGGGGGTATGGCTACACCTTC	CASSGRGYGYTF
.	.	TRBV12-3/TRBV12-4	TRBJ1-6	17	TGTGCCAGCAGTTTACGGGGGGGCATGAGCAGTAATTCACCCCTCCACTTT	CASSLRGGMSSNSPLHF
.	.	TRBV28	TRBJ1-5	15	TGTGCCAGCAGCACCGGGACCTTAGTTTTTCAGCCCCAGCATTTT	CASSTGTLVFQPQHF
.	.	TRBV29-1	TRBJ1-3	12	TGCAGCGGAGTGAGCTCTGGAAACACCATATATTTT	CSGVSSGNTIYF
.	.	TRBV4-1	TRBJ1-1	14	TGCGCCAGCACCTACCGAACCAAAGGAACTGAAGCTTTCTTT	CASTYRTKGTEAFF
.	.	TRBV7-9	TRBJ2-3	15	TGTGCCAGCAGCCGCCCGGGACACAGCACAGATACGCAGTATTTT	CASSRPGHSTDTQYF
.	TRBD2	TRBV20-1	TRBJ2-7	15	TGCAGTGCTAGCCCATTGACTAGCTACGATCGCGAGCAGTACTTC	CSASPLTSYDREQYF
.	TRBD2	TRBV7-2	TRBJ2-1	15	TGTGCCAGCAGCTGGACTAGCGGTTCCTACAATGAGCAGTTCTTC	CASSWTSGSYNEQFF
.	.	TRBV5-1	TRBJ2-2	17	TGCGCCAGCAGCCCTCAGGGGTGGCACCTGATCACCGGGGAGCTGTTTTTT	CASSPQGWHLITGELFF
.	.	TRBV9	TRBJ2-1	17	TGTGCCAGCAGCGCCCCACTAACCGACAGGACCAACAATGAGCAGTTCTTC	CASSAPLTDRTNNEQFF
.	.	TRBV28	TRBJ1-1	11	TGTGCCACCCGGCGGAACACTGAAGCTTTCTTT	CATRRNTEAFF
once	.	TRBV18	TRBJ2-3	14	TGTGCCAGCTCACCGACGGGTAGTCGGGATACGCAGTATTTT	CASSPTGSRDTQYF
.	TRBD2	TRBV20-1	TRBJ2-1	16	TGCAGTGCTAGAGCCTATCTAGCGGGGGGGCAATATGAGCAGTTCTTC	CSARAYLAGGQYEQFF
.	TRBD2	TRBV20-1	TRBJ2-1	15	TGCAGTGCTAGGTCAAGCGGGAGCTCCTACAATGAGCAGTTCTTC	CSARSSGSSYNEQFF
.	.	TRBV12-3/TRBV12-4	TRBJ2-5	14	TGTGCCAGCACCGAAGGGGGATTCCAAGAGACCCAGTACTTC	CASTEGGFQETQYF
.	TRBD1	TRBV29-1	TRBJ2-3	15	TGCAGCGTTGAACCCCACAGGGGAATAACAGATACGCAGTATTTT	CSVEPHRGITDTQYF
.	.	TRBV9	TRBJ2-2	16	TGTGCCAGCAGCGACCGCGGGACACCAGGCACCGGGGAGCTGTTTTTT	CASSDRGTPGTGELFF
.	.	TRBV3-1	TRBJ2-1	12	TGTGCCCCCCGGGTATCCTACAATGAGCAGTTCTTC	CAPRVSYNEQFF
.	.	TRBV29-1	TRBJ2-5	17	TGCAGCGTTGTGGCTGCCCGAACTACCATCCTCCAAGAGACCCAGTACTTC	CSVVAARTTILQETQYF
.	.	TRBV5-1	TRBJ2-5	18	TGCGCCAGCAGCTCAAACCCATACCAAGGGGGAAACCAAGAGACCCAGTACTTC	CASSSNPYQGGNQETQYF
.	.	TRBV29-1	TRBJ1-2	13	TGCAGCGTTCATCCAGGGGCTCGACAAGGCTACACCTTC	CSVHPGARQGYTF
.	.	TRBV9	TRBJ1-2	13	TGTGCCAGCAGCGTAGATGAGGGAGACGGCTACACCTTC	CASSVDEGDGYTF
.	.	TRBV20-1	TRBJ2-3	14	TGCAGTGCTAGGGGGCATGAGTTACGAGATACGCAGTATTTT	CSARGHELRDTQYF
.	.	TRBV29-1	TRBJ1-1	13	TGCAGCGTTGAAAGCAGGCTGGTAGGGGAAGCTTTCTTT	CSVESRLVGEAFF
once	.	TRBV20-1	TRBJ1-2	15	TGCAGTGCTAGTGATCCGGGGCCCACCAACTATGGCTACACCTTC	CSASDPGPTNYGYTF
.	.	TRBV29-1	TRBJ2-3	14	TGCAGCGTTGAGGTCAGGGGCGCTACAGATACGCAGTATTTT	CSVEVRGATDTQYF
.	.	TRBV29-1	TRBJ2-7	14	TGCAGCGTTGTTTGGGGGCCTAGCTCCTACGAGCAGTACTTC	CSVVWGPSSYEQYF
.	.	TRBV3-1	TRBJ1-6	13	TGTGCCAGCAGGGGTTTGGATAATTCACCCCTCCACTTT	CASRGLDNSPLHF
.	TRBD2	TRBV5-1	TRBJ2-5	14	TGCGCCAGCAGCCCGGGACTAGCTCAAGAGACCCAGTACTTC	CASSPGLAQETQYF
.	.	TRBV20-1	TRBJ1-1	11	TGCAGTGCAGACAGGAGAGCTGAAGCTTTCTTT	CSADRRAEAFF
.	TRBD2	TRBV12-3/TRBV12-4	TRBJ2-1	14	TGTGCCAGCACCCTGGGGGGGATCTACAATGAGCAGTTCTTC	CASTLGGIYNEQFF
.	.	TRBV11-2	TRBJ2-5	15	TGTGCCAGCAGCGTAGTACCCGCCCCCCAAGAGACCCAGTACTTC	CASSVVPAPQETQYF
once	TRBD2	TRBV12-3/TRBV12-4	TRBJ2-7	13	TGTGCCAGCAGTTTAAGCGGGGAATACGAGCAGTACTTC	CASSLSGEYEQYF
.	.	TRBV12-5	TRBJ2-7	13	TGTGCTAGTGGGGACAGTTTCTCCTACGAGCAGTACTTC	CASGDSFSYEQYF
.	.	TRBV4-1	TRBJ2-7	13	TGCGCCAGCAGCCAAGTTTTTAACTACGAGCAGTACTTC	CASSQVFNYEQYF